These T cell receptor beta chains were read from a single sample in a study of regulatory T cells in long-lasting Graves disease. Each CDR3 protein gets one entry after TCRdb re-called the multiplex PCR reads with MiXCR. The profile shows 420,000 or so distinct CDR3 sequences, around a quarter of them singletons. Specimen: peripheral blood mononuclear cells (PBMCs), collected when the disease was refractory, from a patient treated with antithyroid drugs. The receptors stem from a female donor with Graves disease. Each CDR3 is given with its conserved first and last residue. A D gene is named only where the DNA matches it firmly. Rows give clone size only sometimes, using once, few, many, or a class for an expanded clone.

v_gene	d_gene	len	j_gene	abundance	CDR3nt	CDR3aa
TRBV30	NA	12	TRBJ2-5	NA	TGTGCCTGGAGTGTAATAGGGGAGACCCAGTACTTC	CAWSVIGETQYF
TRBV27	TRBD1	14	TRBJ2-7	many	TGTGCCAGCAGCCACGGACAGGGAAGCTACGAGCAGTACTTC	CASSHGQGSYEQYF
TRBV7-6	NA	14	TRBJ1-2	NA	TGTGCCAGCAGCTTAGAGGTTTTTGACTATGGCTACACCTTC	CASSLEVFDYGYTF
TRBV10-3	NA	17	TRBJ1-5	few	TGTGCCATCAGTGAGAAAAAAGGAGGGGTATCCAATCAGCCCCAGCATTTT	CAISEKKGGVSNQPQHF
TRBV2	NA	14	TRBJ1-6	once	TGTGCCAGCAGGATCCGGGAGCCCCTCGGTCCCCCCCACTTT	CASRIREPLGPPHF
TRBV7-9	NA	15	TRBJ2-5	NA	TGTGCCAGCAGCCCCGGTTACCTGTCTCGGGAGACCCAGTACTTC	CASSPGYLSRETQYF
TRBV20-1	TRBD1	16	TRBJ2-5	many	TGCAGTGCTAGAGTCCGGGACAGTTGGTACCAAGAGACCCAGTACTTC	CSARVRDSWYQETQYF
TRBV5-1	NA	15	TRBJ2-2	few	TGCGCCAGCAGCCGGTCGGGAGATGGCACCGGGGAGCTGTTTTTT	CASSRSGDGTGELFF
TRBV10-3	TRBD2	14	TRBJ2-7	once	TGTGCCATCAGTGCTGAGGGAGGGCCCTACGAGCAGTACTTC	CAISAEGGPYEQYF
TRBV30	NA	12	TRBJ2-5	NA	TGTGCCTGGAGTGGGGGAGGTGGGACCCAGTACTTC	CAWSGGGGTQYF
TRBV6-2/TRBV6-3	TRBD1	15	TRBJ2-7	once	TGTGCCAGCAGTGATATAACAGGGGGGTCCTACGAGCAGTACTTC	CASSDITGGSYEQYF
TRBV7-2	NA	15	TRBJ2-5	few	TGTGCCAGCAGCGAACAGGGTTTCCATAGGGAGACCCAGTACTTC	CASSEQGFHRETQYF
TRBV6-1	TRBD2	14	TRBJ2-7	few	TGTGCCAGCAGTCATAGCGGGAGAGTAAACGAGCAGTACTTC	CASSHSGRVNEQYF
TRBV25-1	NA	12	TRBJ2-2	NA	TGTGCCAGACAGGGAGGTACCGGGGAGCTGTTTTTT	CARQGGTGELFF
TRBV12-3/TRBV12-4	TRBD1	17	TRBJ1-5	NA	TGTGCCAGCAGTTTAATGATCCAGGACAGGGGGTATCAGCCCCAGCATTTT	CASSLMIQDRGYQPQHF
TRBV5-1	NA	15	TRBJ1-3	NA	TGCGCCAGCAGTTCCTCGGACAGCTCTGGAAACACCATATATTTT	CASSSSDSSGNTIYF
TRBV4-2	NA	15	TRBJ1-5	NA	TGTGCCAGCAGCCAAGATTACAATAGCAATCAGCCCCAGCATTTT	CASSQDYNSNQPQHF
TRBV19	NA	14	TRBJ2-3	NA	TGTGCCAGTACCTCCACTCAGAGCTCTGCTACGCAGTATTTT	CASTSTQSSATQYF
TRBV13	NA	16	TRBJ1-6	NA	TGTGCCAGCAGCTCGCACAGGAGCTCCTATAATTCACCCCTCCACTTT	CASSSHRSSYNSPLHF
TRBV10-1	TRBD1	15	TRBJ2-7	few	TGTGCCAGCAGTCAACCCGGGACAGGGACCTACGAGCAGTACTTC	CASSQPGTGTYEQYF
TRBV5-5	NA	13	TRBJ1-6	few	TGTGCCAGCAGCTTGGCTCCGGATTCACCCCTCCACTTT	CASSLAPDSPLHF
TRBV27	NA	13	TRBJ2-3	NA	TGTGCCAGCAGGTGGGAGGTCACAGATACGCAGTATTTT	CASRWEVTDTQYF
TRBV7-3	TRBD2	16	TRBJ2-7	NA	TGTGCCAGCAGCTTAATTGGCTCTAGCGGGGTATACGAGCAGTACTTC	CASSLIGSSGVYEQYF
TRBV20-1	TRBD1	15	TRBJ2-7	NA	TGCAGTGCTAGGGAGGACAGGCCAACTTCCTACGAGCAGTACTTC	CSAREDRPTSYEQYF